A selection of T cell receptor beta chains follows, all from one sample in a study of T cells after yellow fever vaccination. TCRdb reprocessed the 5' RACE reads via MiXCR and lists one record per CDR3 protein. The data show 300,000 or so distinct CDR3 sequences, over 10% seen once. The input for sequencing was CD4+ T cells sorted from PBMCs, taken 45 days after the yellow fever booster vaccination. The receptors here all came from a man aged 25 to 40 who received the YFV17D yellow fever vaccine. Both conserved end residues are part of each CDR3. Fields, in order: D gene, J gene, V gene, clone size, CDR3 DNA, CDR3 protein. D genes are given only for firm matches. A row's size may be missing; if present it is once, few, many or a size class.

TRBD2 | TRBJ2-1 | TRBV20-1 | many | TGCAGTGCTACGGGAGGGGCCTACAATGAGCAGTTCTTC | CSATGGAYNEQFF
TRBD1 | TRBJ2-7 | TRBV27 | few | TGTGCCAGCAATGGACAGGGGGCCTACGAGCAGTACTTC | CASNGQGAYEQYF
NA | TRBJ1-4 | TRBV7-9 | few | TGTGCCAGCAGCTTACAGGGGATATATGAAAAACTGTTTTTT | CASSLQGIYEKLFF
NA | TRBJ2-3 | TRBV25-1 | NA | TGTGCCAGCAGTGAATTGAAGGGATCCACAGATACGCAGTATTTT | CASSELKGSTDTQYF
TRBD2 | TRBJ2-1 | TRBV7-2 | NA | TGTGCCAGCAGCTGGAGCGGGAGCTCCTACAATGAGCAGTTCTTC | CASSWSGSSYNEQFF
NA | TRBJ2-5 | TRBV5-1 | NA | TGCGCCAGCATGCTTAGCTGGGGCGGCGAGACCCAGTACTTC | CASMLSWGGETQYF
NA | TRBJ2-6 | TRBV5-1 | once | TGCGCCGGCAGCTTCCGACCTTCATCTGGGGCCAACGTCCTGACTTTC | CAGSFRPSSGANVLTF
NA | TRBJ2-5 | TRBV5-1 | few | TGCGCCAGCAGCTTAACCACAGGACTGGAATCGGGGACCCAGTACTTC | CASSLTTGLESGTQYF
NA | TRBJ2-7 | TRBV5-1 | few | TGCGCCAGCAGCTTGGGCTACGGGACATATAGCTCCTACGAGCAGTACTTC | CASSLGYGTYSSYEQYF
TRBD2 | TRBJ2-5 | TRBV10-3 | many | TGTGCCACTCATAGCGGGAGGGCCTTCGGGAAAGAGACCCAGTACTTC | CATHSGRAFGKETQYF
NA | TRBJ2-3 | TRBV6-1 | NA | TGTGCCAGCAGTGAAGTCCCGGGACACCGCACAGATACGCAGTATTTT | CASSEVPGHRTDTQYF
NA | TRBJ2-2 | TRBV11-2 | few | TGTGCCAGCAGCCACGTTGGGTTCACCGGGGAGCTGTTTTTT | CASSHVGFTGELFF
NA | TRBJ2-5 | TRBV20-1 | few | TGCAGTGCTACGGGGGGCGGGGGCACGCAAGAGACCCAGTACTTC | CSATGGGGTQETQYF
NA | TRBJ1-2 | TRBV15 | few | TGTGCCACCAGCAGAGCCCAGTTCCCCACGCGGGGCTATGGCTACACCTTC | CATSRAQFPTRGYGYTF
TRBD2 | TRBJ2-1 | TRBV12-3/TRBV12-4 | NA | TGTGCCAGCAGTTTGTGGGCGGGGGCCTACAATGAGCAGTTCTTC | CASSLWAGAYNEQFF
TRBD2 | TRBJ2-1 | TRBV20-1 | NA | TGCAGTGCTCCCCGGTCCGGGACTAGCGCTCGCTCCTACAATGAGCAGTTCTTC | CSAPRSGTSARSYNEQFF
TRBD2 | TRBJ2-7 | TRBV7-6 | NA | TGTGCCAGCAGCATAGGACCTAGCGGGACCCTGGCCTACGAGCAGTACTTC | CASSIGPSGTLAYEQYF
NA | TRBJ2-2 | TRBV14 | few | TGTGCCAGCAGCCAAAGCCTGGGCGGGGAGCTGTTTTTT | CASSQSLGGELFF
NA | TRBJ1-2 | TRBV7-9 | NA | TGTGCCAGCAGCGCCGGGGACACTCGACCCTATGGCTACACCTTC | CASSAGDTRPYGYTF
NA | TRBJ2-7 | TRBV20-1 | NA | TGCAGTGCTAGAGGTCGGCAGCTCTACGAGCAGTACTTC | CSARGRQLYEQYF
NA | TRBJ2-3 | TRBV5-1 | NA | TGCGCCAGCAGCTTGAGCGAGGCTGATACGCAGTATTTT | CASSLSEADTQYF
NA | TRBJ1-2 | TRBV20-1 | NA | TGCAGTGCTGCGTTGGGGGGTTTAAAGGGCTACACCTTC | CSAALGGLKGYTF
TRBD2 | TRBJ2-4 | TRBV7-2 | NA | TGTGCCAGCAGCTTAGAGGTAGCGGGAGCAGCTCAGTACTTC | CASSLEVAGAAQYF
NA | TRBJ2-3 | TRBV12-3/TRBV12-4 | few | TGTGCCAGCAGTTGGTCAGATACGCAGTATTTT | CASSWSDTQYF
NA | TRBJ2-1 | TRBV5-4 | few | TGTGCCAGCAGTGGGGATCCGGTGGGGGTGGTCAATGAGCAGTTCTTC | CASSGDPVGVVNEQFF
NA | TRBJ2-5 | TRBV6-5 | many | TGTGCCAGCAGTTACTCGACCCTTGCTGAGACCCAGTACTTC | CASSYSTLAETQYF
NA | TRBJ2-3 | TRBV12-3/TRBV12-4 | NA | TGTGCCAGCAGTTTCCGGCAGACTGCTCGGAAGGCAGATACGCAGTATTTT | CASSFRQTARKADTQYF
NA | TRBJ2-3 | TRBV12-3/TRBV12-4 | few | TGTGCCAGCAGGTCGAGGGCTACAGATACGCAGTATTTT | CASRSRATDTQYF
NA | TRBJ2-2 | TRBV5-8 | NA | TGTGCCAGCAGCTTGTGGCGCACCGGGGAGCTGTTTTTT | CASSLWRTGELFF
NA | TRBJ2-3 | TRBV11-2 | NA | TGTGCCAGCAGCTTAGAAACTTTATGGCTAGGGGTCACAGATACGCAGTATTTT | CASSLETLWLGVTDTQYF
TRBD2 | TRBJ2-7 | TRBV5-1 | NA | TGCGCCAGCAGCCCCAAGGCGGGAGTAGGGGTCTCCTACGAGCAGTACTTC | CASSPKAGVGVSYEQYF
NA | TRBJ1-1 | TRBV28 | NA | TGTGCCAGCAGTTTTTCTCTTCAGGTTGAAGCTTTCTTT | CASSFSLQVEAFF
NA | TRBJ2-1 | TRBV15 | many | TGTGCCACCAGCAGACCGTCTGGCAATGAGCAGTTCTTC | CATSRPSGNEQFF
NA | TRBJ2-1 | TRBV12-3/TRBV12-4 | NA | TGTGCCAGCAGTCCGTCGACATATTTTGAGCAGTTCTTC | CASSPSTYFEQFF
NA | TRBJ2-7 | TRBV28 | NA | TGTGCCAGCAGCACCGGGACACTACCCTACGAGCAGTACTTC | CASSTGTLPYEQYF
TRBD2 | TRBJ2-7 | TRBV4-2 | few | TGTGCCAGCAGCCAAGATGTAGCGGGGGTTTCCTACGAGCAGTACTTC | CASSQDVAGVSYEQYF
NA | TRBJ2-1 | TRBV4-3 | NA | TGCGCCAGCAGCCACTTCCCCTGGGGTGAAAAAGGGGGTGAGCAGTTCTTC | CASSHFPWGEKGGEQFF
TRBD2 | TRBJ2-1 | TRBV20-1 | NA | TGCAGTGCTAGCCCTCCGGGACTAGGAGACAATGAGCAGTTCTTC | CSASPPGLGDNEQFF
NA | TRBJ2-7 | TRBV6-2/TRBV6-3 | few | TGTGCCAGCAAGATGGGTTCCACCTCCTACGAGCAGTACTTC | CASKMGSTSYEQYF
TRBD2 | TRBJ2-5 | TRBV29-1 | few | TGCAGCGTTGAAACTAGCGGGAGTCAGACCCAGTACTTC | CSVETSGSQTQYF
NA | TRBJ2-3 | TRBV12-3/TRBV12-4 | few | TGTGCCAGCAGTTTAGGATCGGGGTGGCTCACAGATACGCAGTATTTT | CASSLGSGWLTDTQYF
NA | TRBJ2-1 | TRBV29-1 | NA | TGCAGCGTTGAAGGTCACTGGGAAGCCTACAATGAGCAGTTCTTC | CSVEGHWEAYNEQFF
NA | TRBJ2-3 | TRBV7-7 | NA | TGTGCTAGCAGCTTAGCAGGGGCCAACACAGATACGCAGTATTTT | CASSLAGANTDTQYF
NA | TRBJ2-1 | TRBV5-1 | NA | TGCGCCAGCAGCATGGACAGCTCCAATGAGCAGTTCTTC | CASSMDSSNEQFF
NA | TRBJ2-1 | TRBV11-2 | many | TGTGCCAGCAGCTTTACTCACACCCGAGGCAATGAGCAGTTCTTC | CASSFTHTRGNEQFF
TRBD2 | TRBJ2-5 | TRBV7-8 | NA | TGTGCCAGCAGCCCCGGGACTAGCGAGACCCAGTACTTC | CASSPGTSETQYF
NA | TRBJ2-7 | TRBV6-1 | once | TGTGCCAGCAGCTTGGGGGACACTGCGTCCTACGAGCAGTACTTC | CASSLGDTASYEQYF
TRBD1 | TRBJ1-5 | TRBV6-1 | many | TGTGCCAGCAGTCCCGGACAGGGGAGCCGCAATCAGCCCCAGCATTTT | CASSPGQGSRNQPQHF
NA | TRBJ2-7 | TRBV27 | NA | TGTGCCAGCATACTACACACCCCGGGACACATCTCCTACGAGCAGTACTTC | CASILHTPGHISYEQYF
NA | TRBJ1-2 | TRBV20-1 | NA | TGCAGTGCGGCAGCCTATGGCTACACCTTC | CSAAAYGYTF
TRBD2 | TRBJ2-3 | TRBV7-9 | NA | TGTGCCAGCGGGGGGAGGGCCACAGATACGCAGTATTTT | CASGGRATDTQYF
NA | TRBJ2-7 | TRBV6-1 | NA | TGTGCCAGCAGCCGGGCAGCCGTGGGCTACGAGCAGTACTTC | CASSRAAVGYEQYF
NA | TRBJ2-5 | TRBV5-1 | few | TGCGCCAGCAAAGAGAAGGAGCCTCTGGCTACCGGAGAGACCCAGTACTTC | CASKEKEPLATGETQYF
NA | TRBJ1-3 | TRBV3-1 | many | TGTGCCAGCAGCCAAACCCCCTCGCTCGGAAACACCATATATTTT | CASSQTPSLGNTIYF
NA | TRBJ2-7 | TRBV7-6 | NA | TGTGCCAGCAGCTTATTTGGGCCCGGTCTTTACGAGCAGTACTTC | CASSLFGPGLYEQYF
NA | TRBJ2-1 | TRBV7-9 | NA | TGTGCCAGCGGCCCCCCGGGAGCCGGAAATGAGCAGTTCTTC | CASGPPGAGNEQFF
NA | TRBJ2-2 | TRBV5-1 | NA | TGCGCCAGCAGCTCCCAGGGTCAGAACACCGGGGAGCTGTTTTTT | CASSSQGQNTGELFF
TRBD1 | TRBJ1-4 | TRBV4-3 | NA | TGCGCCAGCAGCCAAGAAAGGGCCAGGGGGCGAGGTGAAAAACTGTTTTTT | CASSQERARGRGEKLFF
NA | TRBJ2-5 | TRBV7-2 | few | TGTGCCAGCACCATTGGGGGGGGCGGACGGACTAAAGAGACCCAGTACTTC | CASTIGGGGRTKETQYF